These 29 T cell receptor beta chains were sequenced from one sample in a study of cytomegalovirus exposure and HLA in healthy donors. The data were produced by immunoSEQ multiplex PCR, yet TCRdb's version contains in-frame clones alone and is incomplete. This table holds about 65,000 clones, under 95% found once. What was sequenced was PBMCs. These receptors came from a woman younger than 30 in good health and CMV-seronegative.

The V and J genes are TRBV6-4 and TRBJ2-1; 8 positions agree with TRBD2. V shed 2 bases and J 13 bases; nucleotides not matched to a gene: 7. From germline, CDR1 is MRHNA and CDR2 SNTAGT. The CDR3 sequence is 13 residues long. The CDR3 sequence: CASSDQEAGDQFF. In DNA, the CDR3 is TGTGCCAGCAGTGACCAAGAAGCGGGAGATCAGTTCTTC.

The gene calls are TRBV18 and TRBJ1-1, with a weak D call TRBD1 (5 bases). Germline CDR1 KGHSH, CDR2 LQKENI. The CDR3 sequence is 16 residues long. Trimming removed 1 base at V and 0 bases at J, with 12 bases between. Here the CDR3 reads CASSPQTGDVNTEAFF. The CDR3 region has the DNA TGTGCCAGCTCACCACAAACGGGGGACGTGAACACTGAAGCTTTCTTT.

The chain employs TRBV27 and TRBJ2-3; D is perhaps TRBD2 (5 bases). The CDR3 is 15 residues long. The ends were cut back, 5 bases at V and 5 bases at J, with 17 bases in the middle. Looked up from germline, CDR1 is MNHEY and CDR2 is SMNVEV (reference sequence). In nucleotides, the CDR3 is TGTGCCAGCAGTCTCGTCTGGGAGTTCGTAGATACGCAGTATTTT. Translating it yields CASSLVWEFVDTQYF.

The chain carries TRBV29-1 and TRBJ1-1; no clear D. V was clipped by 4 bases and J by 10 bases, with 13 bases between them. There are 11 residues in the CDR3. Germline V CDR1 and CDR2: SQVTM, ANQGSEA. The CDR3 loop is CSVGPGSGAFF. For the CDR3, the DNA is TGCAGCGTTGGACCGGGATCAGGAGCTTTCTTT.

This chain uses TRBV2 with TRBJ1-1; D gene unclear. The V end lost 5 bases, the J end lost 7 bases, and 5 bases lay between the germline ends. Germline CDR1 reads SNHLY; CDR2 reads FYNNEI. This CDR3 contains 10 residues. CDR3 protein: CASSYGEAFF. The CDR3 bases are TGTGCCAGCAGTTACGGTGAAGCTTTCTTT.

The sample holds one count of this clone. CDR3: CASSGGGTRQYNEQFF. The CDR3 DNA reads TGTGCCAGCAGCGGCGGGGGGACACGACAATACAATGAGCAGTTCTTC. The rearrangement joins TRBV28 to TRBJ2-1; 8 bases line up with TRBD2. Germline V CDR1 and CDR2: MDHEN, SYDVKM. V was pared by 6 bases and J by 4 bases, with 11 bases of the junction left unmatched. The CDR3 consists of 16 residues.

The rearrangement links TRBV7-2 to TRBJ1-1; no clear D gene. V gave up 5 bases and J gave up 0 bases, with 4 bases separating them. The CDR3 runs to 12 residues. CDR1 is SGHTA, CDR2 FQGNSA, per germline. CDR3 region: CASSRVNTEAFF. The CDR3 DNA sequence: TGTGCCAGCAGCCGGGTGAACACTGAAGCTTTCTTT.

The rearrangement links TRBV4-1 to TRBJ2-7; 9 positions match TRBD1. Unmatched junction bases numbered 11, after V lost 4 bases and J lost 4 bases. CDR1 and CDR2 from the germline V gene are MGHRA and YSYEKL. The CDR3 is 16 residues long. The CDR3 region is CASSRGLDRGPYEQYF. Written as DNA, the CDR3 is TGCGCCAGCAGCCGGGGCCTGGACAGGGGCCCTTACGAGCAGTACTTC.

The CDR3 protein is CASSKGTGYFEETQYF. The CDR3 DNA sequence: TGTGCCAGTAGTAAGGGGACAGGGTACTTCGAGGAGACCCAGTACTTC. The rearrangement uses TRBV19 and TRBJ2-5; TRBD1 matches 9 bases. After removal of 4 bases from V and 5 bases from J, the junction contained 11 bases not matched to a gene. The CDR3 runs to 16 residues. Per the germline V gene, CDR1 is LNHDA and CDR2 is SQIVND (reference sequence).

The V call is TRBV6-1, the J call TRBJ2-1; possibly TRBD1 for D (6 bases). The length of the CDR3 is 15 residues. V was pared by 8 bases and J by 7 bases, with 21 bases between. The germline V gene has CDR1 MNHNS and CDR2 SASEGT. The CDR3 coding sequence is TGTGCCAGCGGAGTAGGGGGAATAGGTGATAATGAGCAGTTCTTC. Translation gives CASGVGGIGDNEQFF.

V gene TRBV6-6 combines with J gene TRBJ2-1; TRBD1 is a possible D gene (6 bases). CDR1 and CDR2 from the germline V gene are MNHNY and SVGAGI (reference sequence). The ends were cut back, 6 bases at V and 6 bases at J, with 18 bases in the middle. The CDR3 is made up of 15 amino acids. The CDR3 bases are TGTGCCAGCAGATACGGACAGAGGGGAACCAATGAGCAGTTCTTC. This codes for CASRYGQRGTNEQFF.

The chain recombines TRBV25-1 with TRBJ2-4, with D perhaps TRBD2 (6 bases). V lost 5 bases to trimming and J lost 6 bases, with 20 bases between them. The germline CDR1 and CDR2 sequences are MGHDK and SYGVNS. The CDR3 covers 16 residues. The CDR3 loop is CASSKRDSYEGNIQYF. CDR3 DNA: TGTGCCAGCAGTAAACGGGACTCCTACGAAGGAAACATTCAGTACTTC.

This rearrangement joins TRBV18 to TRBJ1-4; 8 bases are shared with TRBD1. Germline-derived CDR1 and CDR2 are KGHSH and LQKENI. The CDR3 consists of 15 residues. Trimming cost V 3 bases and J 4 bases; bases outside gene matches: 4. CDR3 nucleotide sequence: TGTGCCAGCTCACCGCCGGGACAGGATAATGAAAAACTGTTTTTT. Translation: CASSPPGQDNEKLFF.

The chain carries TRBV5-1 and TRBJ2-2; 8 nucleotides match TRBD2. Germline V gene lookup returns CDR1 SGHRS and CDR2 YFSETQ. The CDR3 length is 16 residues. After removal of 1 base from V and 0 bases from J, the junction contained 2 bases not matched to a gene. The CDR3 bases are TGCGCCAGCAGCTTGACTAGCGGCGCGAACACCGGGGAGCTGTTTTTT. Translating it yields CASSLTSGANTGELFF. Looking up the rest from reference TRBV5-1 and TRBJ2-2 gives the full variable domain: KAGVTQTPRYLIKTRGQQVTLSCSPISGHRSVSWYQQTPGQGLQFLFEYFSETQRNKGNFPGRFSGRQFSNSRSEMNVSTLELGDSALYLCASSLTSGANTGELFFGEGSRLTVL.

The chain couples TRBV5-1 to TRBJ1-1, with TRBD1 matching 7 bases. The germline V gene has CDR1 SGHRS and CDR2 YFSETQ. The CDR3 runs to 16 residues. V gave up 3 bases and J gave up 11 bases; unmatched junction bases: 19. The CDR3 bases are TGCGCCAGCAGCTCTGACAGGGCCGCAAACCCCACAACGGCTTTCTTT. This codes for CASSSDRAANPTTAFF. The variable domain in full, completed from reference TRBV5-1 and TRBJ1-1, reads KAGVTQTPRYLIKTRGQQVTLSCSPISGHRSVSWYQQTPGQGLQFLFEYFSETQRNKGNFPGRFSGRQFSNSRSEMNVSTLELGDSALYLCASSSDRAANPTTAFFGQGTRLTVV.

The genes are TRBV15 and TRBJ1-2; 11 bases agree with TRBD1. The CDR3 sequence is 14 residues long. V gave up 5 bases and J gave up 4 bases; unmatched junction bases: 3. Germline lookup yields CDR1 LNHNV and CDR2 YYDKDF (reference sequence). The CDR3 protein is CATSPGTGGYGYTF. As DNA, the CDR3 is TGTGCCACCAGCCCCGGGACAGGGGGCTATGGCTACACCTTC.

V and J are TRBV19 and TRBJ1-5; TRBD1 agrees at 7 bases. CDR1 is LNHDA, CDR2 SQIVND, per germline (reference sequence). After removal of 9 bases from V and 6 bases from J, the junction contained 14 bases not matched to a gene. This CDR3 has 15 residues. The CDR3 here is CASSPNRDSRQPQHF. The CDR3 nucleotides read TGTGCCAGCTCCCCCAACCGGGACAGTCGTCAGCCCCAGCATTTT.

V usage is TRBV12-5 and J usage is TRBJ1-5, with unresolved D. The ends were cut back, 6 bases at V and 0 bases at J, with 12 bases in the middle. Germline V gene sequence: CDR1 LGHNT, CDR2 FRNRAP. The CDR3 runs to 15 residues. The CDR3 sequence: CASGSGGNSNQPQHF. The CDR3, as DNA: TGTGCTAGTGGCTCCGGCGGGAATAGCAATCAGCCCCAGCATTTT. Combining the CDR3 with reference TRBV12-5 and TRBJ1-5 gives the whole variable domain DARVTQTPRHKVTEMGQEVTMRCQPILGHNTVFWYRQTMMQGLELLAYFRNRAPLDDSGMPKDRFSAEMPDATLATLKIQPSEPRDSAVYFCASGSGGNSNQPQHFGDGTRLSIL.

This chain links TRBV5-4 with TRBJ2-5; maybe TRBD2 (7 bases). The V and J ends lost 0 bases and 2 bases respectively, with 14 bases between them. The CDR3 totals 16 residues. Germline loops: CDR1 SGHNT, CDR2 YYREEE (reference sequence). This CDR3 is CASSLEIGGLQETQYF. The DNA of the CDR3 is TGTGCCAGCAGCTTGGAGATCGGGGGGCTACAAGAGACCCAGTACTTC.

This chain joins TRBV1 and TRBJ2-1; the tabulated D call, TRBD2, remains unverified against the DNA. TRBV1 is described as a pseudogene. The CDR3 runs to 20 residues. The CDR3 here is CTSSQDTQRASGGAGNEQFF. The CDR3 DNA is TGCACCAGCAGCCAAGACACTCAAAGGGCTAGCGGGGGGGCGGGCAATGAGCAGTTCTTC.

The gene calls are TRBV18 and TRBJ1-2; no definite D call. Germline-derived CDR1 and CDR2 are KGHSH and LQKENI. There are 13 residues in the CDR3. V was pared by 3 bases and J by 5 bases, with 10 bases between. The CDR3 spells CASSPRLLYGYTF. CDR3 DNA: TGTGCCAGCTCACCGAGGCTACTTTATGGCTACACCTTC.

The J gene is TRBJ1-5, the V gene TRBV7-2; weak D call: TRBD1 (6 bases). Trimming left V 2 bases short and J 5 bases short, with 10 bases between. The CDR3 runs 14 residues. From germline, CDR1 is SGHTA and CDR2 FQGNSA. CDR3 loop: CASSLREGDQPQHF. DNA of the CDR3: TGTGCCAGCAGCTTAAGGGAGGGGGATCAGCCCCAGCATTTT.

V and J are TRBV28 and TRBJ2-7; weak D call: TRBD1 (6 bases). The CDR3 consists of 15 residues. CDR1 and CDR2 (germline): MDHEN, SYDVKM. V was pared by 4 bases and J by 3 bases, with 16 bases between. The CDR3 loop reads CASSSPAGAYYEQYF. In DNA, the CDR3 is TGTGCCAGCAGTTCCCCGGCAGGGGCATACTACGAGCAGTACTTC.

The chain has TRBV2 and TRBJ1-5; D not certain. The CDR3 runs to 14 residues. Germline V gives CDR1 SNHLY, CDR2 FYNNEI. V lost 5 bases to trimming and J lost 5 bases, with 13 bases between them. CDR3 protein: CASSRDTIDQPQHF. For the CDR3, the DNA is TGTGCCAGCAGTCGCGACACCATAGATCAGCCCCAGCATTTT.

This chain links TRBV5-4 with TRBJ2-3; TRBD2 matches 9 bases. This CDR3 comprises 17 residues. Germline-derived CDR1 and CDR2 are SGHNT and YYREEE (reference sequence). V was pared by 6 bases and J by 0 bases, with 11 bases of the junction left unmatched. The CDR3 protein is CASTRKASGTSTDTQYF. The CDR3 DNA is TGTGCCAGCACTCGGAAGGCTAGCGGGACTAGCACAGATACGCAGTATTTT.

The genes are TRBV10-2 and TRBJ1-3; D call uncertain. The CDR3 length is 15 residues. V dropped 5 bases and J dropped 0 bases, with 11 bases sitting between them. The V gene's germline CDR1 is WSHSY and CDR2 SAAADI. CDR3 residues: CASSSLSLSGNTIYF. CDR3 nucleotide sequence: TGCGCCAGCAGTTCACTCTCACTCTCTGGAAACACCATATATTTT.

There are a few counts of this clone. The genes are TRBV5-6 and TRBJ1-5; D might be TRBD1 (5 bases). This CDR3 spans 13 amino acids. CDR1 is SGHDT, CDR2 YYEEEE, per germline. V gave up 0 bases and J gave up 8 bases, with 9 bases separating them. As DNA, the CDR3 is TGTGCCAGCAGCTTGGGGGGCATAGAGCCCCAGCATTTT. Its protein is CASSLGGIEPQHF.

The genes are TRBV4-3 and TRBJ2-7; TRBD1 might be the D (6 bases). The CDR3 covers 15 residues. Germline CDR1 LGHNA, CDR2 YSLEER. V was cut by 4 bases and J by 6 bases, with 19 bases left in between. The CDR3 protein is CASSLGRDKVLEQYF. As DNA, the CDR3 is TGCGCCAGCAGCCTCGGCCGGGACAAAGTGCTCGAGCAGTACTTC.

The chain recombines TRBV4-1 with TRBJ2-3; D is uncertain. This CDR3 has 15 amino acids. Germline CDR1 and CDR2: MGHRA and YSYEKL. The V end lost 7 bases, the J end lost 3 bases, and 17 bases lay between the germline ends. The CDR3 sequence is CASNPNIDSTDTQYF. The CDR3 nucleotides read TGCGCCAGCAACCCAAATATAGACTCAACAGATACGCAGTATTTT.